This T cell receptor (beta chain) emerged from a study of beta chain features in type 1 diabetes. V lost 6 bases and J lost 0, with 15 bases in between. This CDR3 region has 14 residues. Germline V lookup: CDR1 SQVTM, CDR2 ANQGSEA. At least ten counts were recorded for this clone. Isolated RNA was reverse transcribed in full, so expressed TCRB transcripts were sequenced. Sequencing was performed with immunoSEQ multiplex PCR; in TCRdb, only in-frame clones are kept and a portion is missing. This repertoire shows about 290,000 clones, 7% to 9% found once; its top ten account for approximately 0.93%. CD4+ naive, central memory, regulatory and stem cell-like memory cells were sorted via CD45RO/CCR7/CD25/CD127/CD95/CD27.

Sequencing was performed on central memory CD4+ T cells from blood. The clonotype was recovered from a woman aged 18-29 years in good health. The V gene is TRBV29-1, the J gene TRBJ2-7; weak D call: TRBD2 (6 bases). The CDR3 DNA follows: TGCAGCGTCCCCGGGGACTCCAGCTCCTACGAGCAGTACTTC. It yields the protein CSVPGDSSSYEQYF.